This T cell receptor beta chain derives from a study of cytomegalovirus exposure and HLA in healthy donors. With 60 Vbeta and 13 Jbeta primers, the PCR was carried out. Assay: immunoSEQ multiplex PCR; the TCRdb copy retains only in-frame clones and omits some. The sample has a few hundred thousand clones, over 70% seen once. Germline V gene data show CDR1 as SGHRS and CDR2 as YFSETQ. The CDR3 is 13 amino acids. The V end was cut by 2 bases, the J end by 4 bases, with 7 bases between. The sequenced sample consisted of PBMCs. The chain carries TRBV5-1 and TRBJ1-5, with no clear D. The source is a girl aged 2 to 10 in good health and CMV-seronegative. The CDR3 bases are TGCGCCAGCAGCTTACAGCCTAATCAGCCCCAGCATTTT. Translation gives CASSLQPNQPQHF.